These T cell receptor beta chains were read from a single sample in a study of shared clonotypes between healthy human individuals. TCRdb keeps only in-frame clones here, not all; method: immunoSEQ multiplex PCR. This table holds approximately 1.4 million clones, 95% to 99% found once. Material for sequencing was naive CD4+ T cells sorted from blood. Every receptor here comes from a man aged 25-40 years in good health. CDR3s leave out the opening cysteine and the closing phenylalanine or tryptophan. Fields, in order: J gene, V gene, CDR3 protein.

>TRBJ2-7|TRBV5-4
ASSKQTGPSYEQY
>TRBJ2-1|TRBV19
ASSLGTNLDEQF
>TRBJ2-7|TRBV11-2
ASSDSYEQY
>TRBJ2-3|TRBV9
ASSSTTDTQY
>TRBJ2-5|TRBV2
ASIRGNQETQY
>TRBJ2-3|TRBV15
ATSYPLAGVSDTQY
>TRBJ2-2|TRBV14
ASSQDARRRPGELF
>TRBJ2-7|TRBV5-1
ASSATVTYEQY
>TRBJ2-3|TRBV18
ASSPSLRLAYRFTQY
>TRBJ1-1|TRBV28
ASSPPTGARFAGGRV
>TRBJ1-4|TRBV27
ASSLWARERTNEKLF
>TRBJ2-7|TRBV4-2
ASSQEIGSEQY
>TRBJ2-2|TRBV6-5
ASSYTGVGRTGELF
>TRBJ2-7|TRBV6-1
ASSTRQGSSYEQY
>TRBJ2-1|TRBV11-2
ASSPGVYNEQF
>TRBJ2-7|TRBV25-1
ASSELAGGISSSYEQY
>TRBJ2-2|TRBV7-6
ASSLGRWGRNTGELF
>TRBJ1-2|TRBV7-9
ASSHGSPGGPYGYT
>TRBJ2-2|TRBV5-1
ASSFRQGRTGELF
>TRBJ2-7|TRBV18
ASSLTRYEQY
>TRBJ2-7|TRBV7-9
ASSADKYEQY
>TRBJ2-7|TRBV6-5
ASSRDGTGGEQY
>TRBJ2-3|TRBV19
ASSMDRGSTDTQY
>TRBJ2-7|TRBV18
ASSAGTGRQHQYEQY
>TRBJ2-5|TRBV5-1
ASSGRDNLQGETQY
>TRBJ1-1|TRBV7-9
ASSLDANPWEAF
>TRBJ1-2|TRBV5-1
ASSLEGAGYT
>TRBJ1-2|TRBV18
ASSPFGTEGYT
>TRBJ1-2|TRBV18
ASSRDRAYGYT
>TRBJ2-3|TRBV15
ATSREPPGSQIPADTQY
>TRBJ2-1|TRBV28
ASTSSGGPRDEQF
>TRBJ2-2|TRBV7-2
ASSLYGLAGGLNTGELF
>TRBJ1-1|TRBV10-3
AIGADNTEAF
>TRBJ2-1|TRBV7-3
ASSLRGRAGEQF
>TRBJ2-7|TRBV5-1
ASSLAGTSGAAD
>TRBJ2-7|TRBV6-5
ASSLGGPHYEQY
>TRBJ2-3|TRBV18
ASSPPRNVGPDTQY